This paragraph covers one T cell receptor (beta chain) sequence. Its antigen is unknown. Profiling relied on immunoSEQ multiplex PCR, and the TCRdb table lists in-frame clones only, not all of them. This table has approximately 47,000 clones, around nine tenths appearing once. V was clipped by 2 bases and J by 3 bases; unmatched bases: 7. Germline loops: CDR1 SGHRS, CDR2 YFSETQ. The CDR3 has 15 amino acids. This sample was included in a study of OX40 agonist ivuxolimab in advanced cancers. The study, taken as a whole, reports: Still undetermined is the antigen specificity of the expanded peripheral T cells.

The gene calls are TRBV5-1 and TRBJ1-1; 7 bases map to TRBD1. The TCR originated in an adult with an advanced solid tumor such as melanoma, head and neck, liver or kidney cancer. This specimen consisted of CD4+ or CD8+ T cells sorted from blood, obtained in a trial of the OX40 agonist ivuxolimab. CDR3 in DNA: TGCGCCAGCAGCTTCCGACAGGGAATGGACACTGAAGCTTTCTTT. Translated: CASSFRQGMDTEAFF.